A single T cell receptor (beta chain) is shown here with its context. Its antigen remains unidentified. CDR1 is SGHDT, CDR2 YYEEEE, per germline. The CDR3 contains 16 residues. Trimming took off 1 base at V and 6 bases at J, with 14 bases between the two ends. With 60 Vbeta and 13 Jbeta primers, the PCR was carried out. Profiled with immunoSEQ multiplex PCR; TCRdb holds only in-frame clones, not every one. The sample includes approximately 180,000 clones, about 76% of them seen just once. The sample belongs to a study of cytomegalovirus exposure and HLA in healthy donors. On the study more broadly: Among the 300 to 450 genotyped donors, around 81% were placed in the Caucasian-associated ancestry cluster. Study-wide results and limits: Most TCR beta V segments were productive about 87% or about 30% of the time in an earlier analysis. Sequencing likely generated an artifact that appeared as a cluster of highly shared sequence variants. Apart from CMV serostatus, no immune exposure information was available.

The sample was PBMCs. This rearrangement joins TRBV5-6 to TRBJ1-6; a weak D match, TRBD1 (6 bases). The receptor comes from a woman between 45 and 65 years old in good health and CMV-seronegative. CDR3 residues: CASSLNPGGINSPLHF. DNA for the CDR3: TGTGCCAGCAGCTTGAATCCGGGGGGCATTAATTCACCCCTCCACTTT.